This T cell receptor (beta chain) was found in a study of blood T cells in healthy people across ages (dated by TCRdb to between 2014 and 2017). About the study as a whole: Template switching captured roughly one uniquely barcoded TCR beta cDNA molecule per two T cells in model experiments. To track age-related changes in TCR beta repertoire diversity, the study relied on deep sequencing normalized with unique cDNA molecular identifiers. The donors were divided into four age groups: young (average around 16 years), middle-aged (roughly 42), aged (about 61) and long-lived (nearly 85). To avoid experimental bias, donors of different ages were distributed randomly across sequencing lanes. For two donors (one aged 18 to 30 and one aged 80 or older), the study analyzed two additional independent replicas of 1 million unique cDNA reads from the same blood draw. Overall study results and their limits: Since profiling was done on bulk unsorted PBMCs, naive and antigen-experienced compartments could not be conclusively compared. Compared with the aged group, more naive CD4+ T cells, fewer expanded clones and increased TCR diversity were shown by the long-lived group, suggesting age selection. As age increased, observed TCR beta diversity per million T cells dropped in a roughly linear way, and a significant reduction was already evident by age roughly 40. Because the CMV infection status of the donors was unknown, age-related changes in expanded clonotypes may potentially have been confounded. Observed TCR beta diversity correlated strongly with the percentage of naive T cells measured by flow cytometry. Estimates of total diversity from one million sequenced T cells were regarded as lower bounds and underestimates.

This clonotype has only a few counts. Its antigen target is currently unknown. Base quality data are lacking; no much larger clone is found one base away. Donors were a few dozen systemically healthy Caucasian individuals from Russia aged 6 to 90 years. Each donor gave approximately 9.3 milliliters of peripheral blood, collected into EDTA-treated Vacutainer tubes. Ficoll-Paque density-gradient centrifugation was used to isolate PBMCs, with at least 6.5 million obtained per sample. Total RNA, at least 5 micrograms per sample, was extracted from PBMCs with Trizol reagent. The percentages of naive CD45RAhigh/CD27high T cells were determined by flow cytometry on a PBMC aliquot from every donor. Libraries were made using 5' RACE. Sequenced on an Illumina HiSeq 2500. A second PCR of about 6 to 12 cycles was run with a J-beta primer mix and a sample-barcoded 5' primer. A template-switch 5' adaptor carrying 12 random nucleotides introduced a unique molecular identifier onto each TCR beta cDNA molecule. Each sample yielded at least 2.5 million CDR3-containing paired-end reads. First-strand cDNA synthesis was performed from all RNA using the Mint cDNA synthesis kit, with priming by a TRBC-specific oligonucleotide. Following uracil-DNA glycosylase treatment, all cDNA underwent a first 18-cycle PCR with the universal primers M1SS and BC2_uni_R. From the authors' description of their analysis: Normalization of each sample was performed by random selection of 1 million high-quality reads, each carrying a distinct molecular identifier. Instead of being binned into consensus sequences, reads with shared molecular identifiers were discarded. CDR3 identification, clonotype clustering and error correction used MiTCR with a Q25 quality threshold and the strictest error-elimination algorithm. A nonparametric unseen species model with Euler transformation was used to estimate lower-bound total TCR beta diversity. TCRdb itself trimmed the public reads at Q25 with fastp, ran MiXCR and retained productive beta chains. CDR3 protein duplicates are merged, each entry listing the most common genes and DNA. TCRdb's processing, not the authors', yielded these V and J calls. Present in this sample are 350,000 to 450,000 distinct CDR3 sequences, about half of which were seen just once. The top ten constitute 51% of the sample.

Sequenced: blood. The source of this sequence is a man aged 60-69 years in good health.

CDR3 protein: CSAGQGASTDTQYF. The bases read TGCAGCGCCGGACAGGGGGCGAGCACAGATACGCAGTATTTT. Here the chain combines TRBV29-1 and TRBJ2-3, with 11 central nucleotides matching TRBD1. The CDR1 and CDR2 encoded by the germline V gene are SQVTM and ANQGSEA. V loses 7 bases at its end and J loses 0 bases; junction bases beyond the gene matches: 3. There are 14 amino acids in the CDR3, from cysteine to phenylalanine inclusive. Only the CDR3 portion is preserved as DNA: 42 bases, with reading frame beginning at the first base.